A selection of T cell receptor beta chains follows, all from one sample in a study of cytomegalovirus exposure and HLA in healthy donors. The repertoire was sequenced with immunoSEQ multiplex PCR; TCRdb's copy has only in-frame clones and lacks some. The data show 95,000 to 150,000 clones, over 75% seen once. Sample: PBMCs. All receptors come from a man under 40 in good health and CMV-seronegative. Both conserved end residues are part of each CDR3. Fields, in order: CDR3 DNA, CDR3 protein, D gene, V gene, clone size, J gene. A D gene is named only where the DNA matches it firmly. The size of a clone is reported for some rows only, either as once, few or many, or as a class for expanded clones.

TGCGCCAGCAGCTTTACCACAGGGGGCTACGAGCAGTACTTC CASSFTTGGYEQYF TRBD1 TRBV5-1 few TRBJ2-7
TGCGCCAGCAGCAACCGACTAGCGGGGGCCCAAGGGGAGCAGTACTTC CASSNRLAGAQGEQYF TRBD2 TRBV5-1 - TRBJ2-5
TGCGCCAGCAGCTTCACCCCAGGGAACTATGGCTACACCTTC CASSFTPGNYGYTF - TRBV5-1 - TRBJ1-2
TGTGCCTGGAGTTCGACTAGGACTAGCGGGGGGGAAGAGACCCAGTACTTC CAWSSTRTSGGEETQYF TRBD2 TRBV30 - TRBJ2-5
TGCAGCGCCTACGGCTTGGGGGGACAGAAGGGGGACACAGATACGCAGTATTTT CSAYGLGGQKGDTDTQYF - TRBV29-1 - TRBJ2-3
TGTGCCACCAGGGGGGCGCCGGACACTGAAGCTTTCTTT CATRGAPDTEAFF - TRBV15 - TRBJ1-1
TGTGCCAGCAGCTTGGCCTCTTCCGGGACCTACGAGCAGTACTTC CASSLASSGTYEQYF - TRBV5-4 - TRBJ2-7
TGCGCCAGCAGTGTGAGGCAGGGGTTCTATGGCTACACCTTC CASSVRQGFYGYTF - TRBV10-1 - TRBJ1-2
TGTGCCAGCAGCTTGACACAAGGGACAGGGTGGGTCTACGAGCAGTACTTC CASSLTQGTGWVYEQYF TRBD1 TRBV14 - TRBJ2-7
TGTGCCAGCAGCTTACGAAGCGGGGGCCCATTCTCCTACAATGAGCAGTTCTTC CASSLRSGGPFSYNEQFF TRBD2 TRBV5-4 few TRBJ2-1
TGTGCCAGCCGCATCCTCAACCCCGGGACAGGGCCCACTGAAGCTTTCTTT CASRILNPGTGPTEAFF TRBD1 TRBV19 - TRBJ1-1
TGTGCCAGCAGTGTAGGGACTAGCACAGATACGCAGTATTTT CASSVGTSTDTQYF - TRBV2 once TRBJ2-3
TGTGCCAGCAGCGTAGATCTAGCGGGGGCCAACAATGAGCAGTTCTTC CASSVDLAGANNEQFF TRBD2 TRBV9 - TRBJ2-1
TGTGCCAGCAGACCAAGCGGGGGGCAAGAGACCCAGTACTTC CASRPSGGQETQYF TRBD2 TRBV28 - TRBJ2-5
TGTGCCAGCAGCAGAGCCGGGACTCCACAAGAGACCCAGTACTTC CASSRAGTPQETQYF - TRBV5-4 - TRBJ2-5
TGTGCCAGCACTGATAGGGGGCGAAATGAAAAACTGTTTTTT CASTDRGRNEKLFF TRBD1 TRBV28 - TRBJ1-4
TGCGCCAGCAGTCTTAGACAGACCGAAAAACTGTTTTTT CASSLRQTEKLFF - TRBV4-1 - TRBJ1-4
TGTGCCAGCAGTTTAGGACTAGCGGGGGGGCAGTACTTC CASSLGLAGGQYF TRBD2 TRBV27 once TRBJ2-5
TGTGCCAGCAGCACTCCACGCCGGGGGACTAGCGGGGGGAGGAGGCCGGATACGCAGTATTTT CASSTPRRGTSGGRRPDTQYF TRBD2 TRBV9 - TRBJ2-3
TGTGCCTGTTCCGGACAGGGAACACCCCTCCACTTT CACSGQGTPLHF TRBD1 TRBV30 few TRBJ1-6
TGTGCCAGCAGCCAAGAGAGGGGGCTGTCTGAAAAACTGTTTTTT CASSQERGLSEKLFF TRBD1 TRBV14 - TRBJ1-4
TGTTCCAGCAGCCCTGACAGGGGAGGGCACTACAATGAGCAGTTCTTC CSSSPDRGGHYNEQFF - TRBV7-9 - TRBJ2-1
TGTGCCAGCACCCCGGACAGGGCCCTCTCTTATAGCAATCAGCCCCAGCATTTT CASTPDRALSYSNQPQHF TRBD1 TRBV28 few TRBJ1-5
TGCGCCAGCAGCCGATCGGAGCGGGAGGACACAGATACGCAGTATTTT CASSRSEREDTDTQYF TRBD2 TRBV4-3 - TRBJ2-3
TGTGCCAGCAGTGAAAGGGGTAATTCACCCCTCCACTTT CASSERGNSPLHF - TRBV2 - TRBJ1-6
TGCAGCGTTGCGAGGGCTGGGGCCAACGTCCTGACTTTC CSVARAGANVLTF - TRBV29-1 - TRBJ2-6
TGTGCCATCAGTTCGGGACAGGGATCTGAAGCTTTCTTT CAISSGQGSEAFF TRBD1 TRBV10-3 - TRBJ1-1
TGTGCCAGCAATGATCAGGGCGGCGCTAACTATGGCTACACCTTC CASNDQGGANYGYTF - TRBV2 - TRBJ1-2
TGTGCCTGGACCCTACTAGCGGGACGCCACAATGAGCAGTTCTTC CAWTLLAGRHNEQFF TRBD2 TRBV30 - TRBJ2-1
TGCAGCGTTGAGTCAGGGAAGCGTGGCTACACCTTC CSVESGKRGYTF - TRBV29-1 - TRBJ1-2
TGCGCCAGCAGCTTGGGGCAGGGGGCGCTTGGCACTGAAGCTTTCTTT CASSLGQGALGTEAFF TRBD1 TRBV5-1 - TRBJ1-1
TGCGCCAGCAGCGGGGGGACGACCGACACTGAAGCTTTCTTT CASSGGTTDTEAFF - TRBV5-1 - TRBJ1-1
TGTGCCAGCAGTTTGTTCCCGGTTAATGAGCAGTTCTTC CASSLFPVNEQFF - TRBV28 - TRBJ2-1
TGTGCCAGCTCACCCGGCGGAGGGGCTAACGAGCAGTACTTC CASSPGGGANEQYF - TRBV18 - TRBJ2-7
TGTGCCAGCAGTTACTCGGTTCTAGCGGGGGCTGAGCAGTTCTTC CASSYSVLAGAEQFF TRBD2 TRBV6-5 - TRBJ2-1
TGTGCCAGCAGTGAATCCCACAGGGTTTCTGCCATATATTTT CASSESHRVSAIYF - TRBV25-1 - TRBJ1-3
TGTGCCAGCACCAATCTGGGACAGGGCACCGAGCAGTACTTC CASTNLGQGTEQYF - TRBV21-1 - TRBJ2-7
TGCGCCAGCAGCTTTGGGCTATTCACCGGGGAGCTGTTTTTT CASSFGLFTGELFF - TRBV5-1 - TRBJ2-2
TGTGCCACCAGCAGAGATCTCGGGGACGGGGAGCTGTTTTTT CATSRDLGDGELFF - TRBV15 - TRBJ2-2
TGCGCCAGCAGCCGAGGGACAGGGGGACCGGGAACTGAAGCTTTCTTT CASSRGTGGPGTEAFF TRBD1 TRBV5-1 - TRBJ1-1
TGTGCCAGCAGTCCCTACCAGACGTTGGGACAGGGGCGGACCGGGGAGCTGTTTTTT CASSPYQTLGQGRTGELFF TRBD1 TRBV28 - TRBJ2-2
TGTGCCAGCAGCGTTAGCGGGCGCGCCGGAGATACGCAGTATTTT CASSVSGRAGDTQYF TRBD2 TRBV7-2 - TRBJ2-3
TGTGCCAGCAGTTTATCTGTGGCCAGTGGGGCCAACGGCCTGACTTTC CASSLSVASGANGLTF - TRBV27 - TRBJ2-6
TGTGCCAGCAGCTCGCCCATCGGGGCTAGCGGCACCGCCAGTGGTACGCAGTATTTT CASSSPIGASGTASGTQYF TRBD2 TRBV7-2 - TRBJ2-3
TGTGCCAGCAGCACGCGACCGGGACAGGGGGCTCACACCTACGAGCAGTACTTC CASSTRPGQGAHTYEQYF TRBD1 TRBV11-2 - TRBJ2-7
TGCGCCAGCGGGGCCAGCGCGACTAGCACAGATACGCAGTATTTT CASGASATSTDTQYF - TRBV5-1 - TRBJ2-3
TGTGCCAGCTCACCGACAGGGGGCAACGAAAAACTGTTTTTT CASSPTGGNEKLFF TRBD1 TRBV18 - TRBJ1-4
TGCAGTGCCAAACAGACCCACGAGCAGTACTTC CSAKQTHEQYF - TRBV20-1 - TRBJ2-7
TGTGCCAGCAGCTCACGGTCCTCCTACGAGCAGTACTTC CASSSRSSYEQYF - TRBV7-9 - TRBJ2-7
TGTGCCAGCAGTTGGTTGACAGGGGGCTCCCCGGAGTACTTC CASSWLTGGSPEYF TRBD1 TRBV27 few TRBJ2-5
TGCGCCAGCAGCTTGGAAAACTCCGGGGAGCTGTTTTTT CASSLENSGELFF - TRBV5-1 once TRBJ2-2
TGTGCCAGCAGCCCGGGACTAGCGGAGACAGATACGCAGTATTTT CASSPGLAETDTQYF TRBD2 TRBV7-9 - TRBJ2-3
TGTGCCAGTAGTACAGAGGGACTGTCGTTGTATGGCTACACCTTC CASSTEGLSLYGYTF - TRBV19 - TRBJ1-2
TGTGCCACCCGGGACAGCTCCTACGAGCAGTACTTC CATRDSSYEQYF TRBD1 TRBV15 - TRBJ2-7
TGTGCCAGCAGCTTGAGGACCAGGGACAATCAGCCCCAGCATTTT CASSLRTRDNQPQHF - TRBV5-6 few TRBJ1-5
TGTGCCACCTCCACAGGGGGAAACACTGAAGCTTTCTTT CATSTGGNTEAFF TRBD1 TRBV25-1 - TRBJ1-1
TGTGCCATCAGTGAGAGGGGCGATCAGCCCCAGCATTTT CAISERGDQPQHF - TRBV10-3 - TRBJ1-5
TGCGCCAGCAACGAACAGGGGGACGGCGAGCAGTACTTC CASNEQGDGEQYF TRBD1 TRBV5-1 - TRBJ2-7
TGTGCCAGCGGGGGAGGGGGGAAAAACAGTCAGTACTTC CASGGGGKNSQYF - TRBV28 - TRBJ2-4
TGTGCCAGCAGCTCACCCCAGGGGAAGAACGAGCAGTACTTC CASSSPQGKNEQYF - TRBV7-8 - TRBJ2-7